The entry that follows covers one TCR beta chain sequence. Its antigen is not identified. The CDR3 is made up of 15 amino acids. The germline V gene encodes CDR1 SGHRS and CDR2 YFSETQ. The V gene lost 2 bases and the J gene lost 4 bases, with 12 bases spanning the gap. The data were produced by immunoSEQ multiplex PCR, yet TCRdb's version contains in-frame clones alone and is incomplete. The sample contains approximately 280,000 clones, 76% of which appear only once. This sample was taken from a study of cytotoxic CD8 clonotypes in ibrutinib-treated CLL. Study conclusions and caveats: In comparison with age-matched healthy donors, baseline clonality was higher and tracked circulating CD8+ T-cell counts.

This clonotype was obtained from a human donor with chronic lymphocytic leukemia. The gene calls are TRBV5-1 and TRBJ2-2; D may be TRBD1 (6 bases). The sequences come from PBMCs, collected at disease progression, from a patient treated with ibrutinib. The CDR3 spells CASSFEGVGTGELFF. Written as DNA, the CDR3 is TGCGCCAGCAGCTTTGAGGGGGTCGGCACCGGGGAGCTGTTTTTT.